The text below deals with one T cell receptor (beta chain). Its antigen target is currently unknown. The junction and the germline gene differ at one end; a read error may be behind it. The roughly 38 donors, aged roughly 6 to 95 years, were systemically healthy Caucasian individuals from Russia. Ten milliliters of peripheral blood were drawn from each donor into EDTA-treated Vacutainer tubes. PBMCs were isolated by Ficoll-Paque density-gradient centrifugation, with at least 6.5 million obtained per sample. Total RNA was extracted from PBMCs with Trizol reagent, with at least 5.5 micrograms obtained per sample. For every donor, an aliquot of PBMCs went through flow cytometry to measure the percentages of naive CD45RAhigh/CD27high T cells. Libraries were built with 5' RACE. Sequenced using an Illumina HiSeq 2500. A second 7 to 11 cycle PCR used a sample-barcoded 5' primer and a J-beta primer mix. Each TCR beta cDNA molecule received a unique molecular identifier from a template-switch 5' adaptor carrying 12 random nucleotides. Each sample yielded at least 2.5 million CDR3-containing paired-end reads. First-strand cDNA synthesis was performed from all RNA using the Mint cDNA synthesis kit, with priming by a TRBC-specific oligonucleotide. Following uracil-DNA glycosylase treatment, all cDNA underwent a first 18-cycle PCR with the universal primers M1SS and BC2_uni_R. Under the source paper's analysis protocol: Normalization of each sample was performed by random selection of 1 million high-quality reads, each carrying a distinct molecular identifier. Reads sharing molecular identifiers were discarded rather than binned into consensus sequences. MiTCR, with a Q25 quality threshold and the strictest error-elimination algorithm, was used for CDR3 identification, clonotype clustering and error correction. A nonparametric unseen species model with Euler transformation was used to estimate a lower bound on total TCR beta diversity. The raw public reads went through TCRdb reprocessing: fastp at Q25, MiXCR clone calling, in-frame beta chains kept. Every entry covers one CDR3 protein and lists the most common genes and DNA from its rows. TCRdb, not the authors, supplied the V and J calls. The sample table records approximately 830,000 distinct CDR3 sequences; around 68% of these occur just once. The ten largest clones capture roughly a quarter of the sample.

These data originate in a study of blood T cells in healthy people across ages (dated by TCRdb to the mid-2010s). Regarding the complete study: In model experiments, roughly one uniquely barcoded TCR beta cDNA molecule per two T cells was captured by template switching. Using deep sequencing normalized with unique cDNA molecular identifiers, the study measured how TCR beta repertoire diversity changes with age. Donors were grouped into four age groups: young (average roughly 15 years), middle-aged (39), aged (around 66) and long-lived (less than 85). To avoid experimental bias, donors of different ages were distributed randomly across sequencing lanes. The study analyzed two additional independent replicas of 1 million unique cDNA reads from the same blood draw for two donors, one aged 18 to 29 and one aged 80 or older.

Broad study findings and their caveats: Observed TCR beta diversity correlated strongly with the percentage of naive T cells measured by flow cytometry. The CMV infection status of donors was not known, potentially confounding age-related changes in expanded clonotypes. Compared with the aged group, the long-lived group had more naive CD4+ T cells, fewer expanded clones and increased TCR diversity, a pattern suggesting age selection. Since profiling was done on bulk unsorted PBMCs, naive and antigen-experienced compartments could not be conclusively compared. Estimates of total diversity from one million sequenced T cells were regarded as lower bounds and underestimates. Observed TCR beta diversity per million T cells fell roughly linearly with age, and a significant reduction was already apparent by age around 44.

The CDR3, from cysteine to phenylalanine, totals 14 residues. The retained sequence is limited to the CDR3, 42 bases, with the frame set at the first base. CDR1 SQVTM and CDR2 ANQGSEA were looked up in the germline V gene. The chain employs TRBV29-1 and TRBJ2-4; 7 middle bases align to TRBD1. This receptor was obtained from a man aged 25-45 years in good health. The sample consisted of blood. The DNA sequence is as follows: TGCAGCGTGGAAGGGACAGATTTCAAAAACATTCAGTACTTC. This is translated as CSVEGTDFKNIQYF.